The entry below gives a single T cell receptor (beta chain) sequence along with its context. No antigen is known for it. The assay was immunoSEQ multiplex PCR, and TCRdb's table has in-frame clones only and misses some. In the table there are about 41,000 clones, around 77% of which are singletons. Antigen-specific CD4+ T cell clonotypes were called by their expansion after viral peptide-pool culture in ViraFEST. The culture ran for around ten days before CD4+ T cells were isolated. Among the vaccine recipients, none had a prior SARS-CoV-2 infection, and nucleocapsid antibodies were negative. The data belong to a study of vaccination effects on CD4 cells after COVID-19. The length of the CDR3 is 12 residues. The germline V gene encodes CDR1 LGHDT and CDR2 YNNKEL (reference sequence). With 4 bases clipped from V and 13 bases from J, the junction kept 8 bases outside the gene matches.

The material was CD4+ T cells from PBMCs cultured with HCoV-NL63 spike peptides, obtained before COVID-19 vaccination. This TCR derives from a human donor who received a COVID-19 vaccine. The chain links TRBV3-1 (or the pseudogene TRBV3-2) to TRBJ2-3; TRBD1 aligns across 7 bases. In DNA form, the CDR3 reads TGTGCCAGCAGCCTCGGGACAGTACAGAAGTATTTT. Translation: CASSLGTVQKYF.